Each of the 16 T cell receptor beta chains below was sequenced from the same sample in a study of T cell responses to AZD1222 COVID-19 vaccine. Some clones are missing from TCRdb's copy, which holds only in-frame ones; the method was immunoSEQ multiplex PCR. The table has approximately 150,000 clones, roughly nine tenths seen once. The source material was peripheral blood, sampled on day 0 of AZD1222 vaccination. The receptors here all came from an adult in good health.

In DNA form, the CDR3 reads TGTGCCAGCAGTTTAGGCAGGGGGCTTTCACCCCTCCACTTT. Amino acids: CASSLGRGLSPLHF. The chain has TRBV28 and TRBJ1-6, with 8 nucleotides matching TRBD1. Germline CDR1 and CDR2: MDHEN and SYDVKM. The CDR3 totals 14 residues. With V trimmed by 2 bases and J by 9 bases, 3 bases remained unmatched. The full variable domain, completed using reference TRBV28 and TRBJ1-6, is DVKVTQSSRYLVKRTGEKVFLECVQDMDHENMFWYRQDPGLGLRLIYFSYDVKMKEKGDIPEGYSVSREKKERFSLILESASTNQTSMYLCASSLGRGLSPLHFGNGTRLTVT.

V gene TRBV28 combines with J gene TRBJ2-4; 8 bases align to TRBD2. The CDR3 covers 15 residues. The germline gives CDR1 MDHEN, CDR2 SYDVKM. The V gene end was trimmed by 3 bases and the J gene end by 3 bases; junction bases not matched to a gene: 4. CDR3 region: CASSFQAGGKNIQYF. The CDR3 nucleotides are TGTGCCAGCAGTTTCCAGGCGGGGGGCAAAAACATTCAGTACTTC.

The chain recombines TRBV10-2 with TRBJ1-2, with 8 bases identical to TRBD1. The J segment lost 2 bases and the V segment lost 5 bases, leaving 7 bases of the junction unmatched. This CDR3 comprises 15 residues. Germline assignment: CDR1 WSHSY and CDR2 SAAADI. CDR3 coding DNA: TGCGCCAGCAGTTCCGGACAGGGACTCAACTATGGCTACACCTTC. The encoded protein is CASSSGQGLNYGYTF.

In this sample, this clone turned up a few times. The rearrangement uses TRBV20-1 and TRBJ1-1; D is uncertain. Trimming stripped 2 bases from V and 7 bases from J, with 5 bases between. In germline, CDR1 is DFQATT, CDR2 SNEGSKA (reference sequence). The CDR3 sequence is 10 residues long. For the CDR3, the DNA is TGCAGTGCTAGACGTTATGAAGCTTTCTTT. It codes for CSARRYEAFF.

The rearrangement uses TRBV6-5 and TRBJ1-6; unclear D gene. Trimming shortened V by 4 bases and J by 9 bases, and 13 bases separated the two germline ends. The CDR3 is made up of 14 amino acids. Looked up from germline, CDR1 is MNHEY and CDR2 is SVGAGI. The CDR3 sequence: CASSWSAPGSPLHF. CDR3 bases: TGTGCCAGCAGTTGGTCGGCTCCTGGTTCACCCCTCCACTTT.

This clone was seen just once. The chain recombines TRBV27 with TRBJ1-1, with TRBD1 identical over 7 bases. Trimming at V came to 4 bases and at J to 1 base, leaving 15 bases not matched to a gene. Germline V gene data show CDR1 as MNHEY and CDR2 as SMNVEV (reference sequence). This CDR3 is built from 18 residues. The CDR3 spells CASSSPTGQQGRNTEAFF. The CDR3 DNA is TGTGCCAGCAGTTCCCCAACCGGCCAACAGGGGAGGAACACTGAAGCTTTCTTT.

The chain couples TRBV7-2 to TRBJ1-5; 11 bases map to TRBD1. Germline trimming cut 1 base from V and 4 bases from J; bases unmatched to any gene: 12. Germline V gives CDR1 SGHTA, CDR2 FQGNSA. The CDR3 contains 19 residues. This CDR3 is CASSLDTFRTGGGNQPQHF. The CDR3 DNA is TGTGCCAGCAGCTTAGATACCTTCCGGACAGGGGGCGGAAATCAGCCCCAGCATTTT.

This clone was seen a single time. CDR3 loop: CAWSVGDYEQYF. In DNA, the CDR3 is TGTGCCTGGAGCGTTGGAGATTACGAGCAGTACTTC. The chain uses TRBV30 and TRBJ2-7; D not certain. The CDR3 totals 12 residues. Germline CDR1 and CDR2: GTSNPN and SVGIG (reference sequence). The V end was cut by 3 bases, the J end by 4 bases, with 10 bases between.

The chain joins TRBV7-3 to TRBJ1-1, with D tentatively TRBD1 (6 bases). The V gene lost 2 bases and the J gene lost 1 base, with 20 bases spanning the gap. The germline V gene encodes CDR1 SGHTA and CDR2 FQGTGA. CDR3 size: 18 residues. Here the CDR3 reads CASSLGGGFTGPNTEAFF. The CDR3 DNA reads as TGTGCCAGCAGCTTAGGGGGTGGATTTACAGGGCCGAACACTGAAGCTTTCTTT.

The J gene is TRBJ1-4, the V gene TRBV29-1; TRBD1 might be the D (5 bases). The CDR3 loop spans 13 amino acids. Germline loops: CDR1 SQVTM, CDR2 ANQGSEA. V lost 4 bases and J lost 3, with 9 bases in between. The CDR3 loop is CSVAGTSNEKLFF. The CDR3 DNA is TGCAGCGTTGCAGGGACCTCTAATGAAAAACTGTTTTTT.

The V call is TRBV30, the J call TRBJ2-5; D is unclear. Germline V gene sequence: CDR1 GTSNPN, CDR2 SVGIG (reference sequence). This CDR3 region has 8 residues. The CDR3 reads CGTETQYF. In DNA, the CDR3 is TGTGGCACGGAGACCCAGTACTTC.

The count of this clone is one. This sequence joins TRBV5-1 and TRBJ2-3; maybe TRBD1 (6 bases). The V end was cut by 5 bases, the J end by 3 bases, with 10 bases between. There are 13 residues in the CDR3. CDR1 is SGHRS, CDR2 YFSETQ, per germline. The CDR3 reads CASRARGTDTQYF. DNA of the CDR3: TGCGCCAGCAGGGCCAGGGGAACAGATACGCAGTATTTT.

The chain carries TRBV29-1 and TRBJ2-1; 13 bases line up with TRBD2. Germline loops: CDR1 SQVTM, CDR2 ANQGSEA. The CDR3 is 15 residues long. Germline trimming cut 3 bases from V and 7 bases from J; bases unmatched to any gene: 6. The chain's CDR3 is CSVDPLAGGTNEQFF. The CDR3, as DNA: TGCAGCGTTGACCCACTAGCGGGAGGGACTAATGAGCAGTTCTTC.

This rearrangement joins TRBV19 to TRBJ1-2; tentative D call: TRBD1 (6 bases). CDR1 is LNHDA and CDR2 is SQIVND in the germline V gene (reference sequence). Trimming removed 6 bases at V and 8 bases at J, with 16 bases between. The CDR3 sequence is 13 residues long. The CDR3 region has the DNA TGTGCCAGTAGCCCTACAGGGTTGAGAGGCTACACCTTC. It yields the protein CASSPTGLRGYTF.

The chain is built from TRBV7-3 and TRBJ2-1, with 7 bases aligning to TRBD1. Germline CDR1 SGHTA, CDR2 FQGTGA. J gave up 7 bases and V 5 bases, and 8 bases lay outside the gene matches. This CDR3 has 14 residues. The CDR3 region is CASSRNRGGNEQFF. The CDR3 DNA sequence: TGTGCCAGCAGCAGAAACAGGGGTGGGAATGAGCAGTTCTTC. Drawing the rest from reference TRBV7-3 and TRBJ2-1, the complete variable domain is GAGVSQTPSNKVTEKGKYVELRCDPISGHTALYWYRQSLGQGPEFLIYFQGTGAADDSGLPNDRFFAVRPEGSVSTLKIQRTERGDSAVYLCASSRNRGGNEQFFGPGTRLTVL.

The chain combines TRBV20-1 with TRBJ2-7; D is undetermined. CDR3 size: 10 residues. The germline gives CDR1 DFQATT, CDR2 SNEGSKA (reference sequence). CDR3 residues: CSPKSYEQYF. The CDR3 region has the DNA TGCAGCCCAAAGTCGTACGAGCAGTACTTC.